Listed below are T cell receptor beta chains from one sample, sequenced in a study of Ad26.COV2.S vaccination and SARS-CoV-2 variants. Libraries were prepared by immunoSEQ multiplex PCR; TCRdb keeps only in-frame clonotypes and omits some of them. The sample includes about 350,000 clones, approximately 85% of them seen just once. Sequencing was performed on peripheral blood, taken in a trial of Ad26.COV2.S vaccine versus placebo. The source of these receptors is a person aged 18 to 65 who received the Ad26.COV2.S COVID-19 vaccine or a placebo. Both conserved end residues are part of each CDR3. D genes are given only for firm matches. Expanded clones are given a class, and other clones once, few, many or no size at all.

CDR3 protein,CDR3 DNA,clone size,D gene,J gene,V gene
CASSRDRNTEAFF,TGTGCCAGTAGTCGGGACAGGAACACTGAAGCTTTCTTT,NA,TRBD1,TRBJ1-1,TRBV19
CASSRGQGTDTQYF,TGTGCCAGCTCACGTGGACAGGGCACAGATACGCAGTATTTT,NA,TRBD1,TRBJ2-3,TRBV18
CASRLGSNTIYF,TGTGCCAGCAGACTGGGTTCGAACACCATATATTTT,few,NA,TRBJ1-3,TRBV2
CASSPPPRAEGANTGELFF,TGCGCCAGCAGTCCGCCCCCGCGAGCGGAGGGTGCGAACACCGGGGAGCTGTTTTTT,NA,NA,TRBJ2-2,TRBV10-1
CASSRESLSYNEQFF,TGTGCCAGCAGTCGGGAGAGCCTCTCCTACAATGAGCAGTTCTTC,NA,NA,TRBJ2-1,TRBV6-6
CASSDLRGGKNEQFF,TGTGCCAGCAGTGACTTGCGGGGGGGAAAGAATGAGCAGTTCTTC,NA,TRBD2,TRBJ2-1,TRBV6-4
CASSPDEEKLFF,TGTGCCAGCAGCCCTGACGAGGAAAAACTGTTTTTT,NA,NA,TRBJ1-4,TRBV28
CASSYSLLYTDTQYF,TGTGCCAGCAGTTACTCGCTGCTGTACACAGATACGCAGTATTTT,NA,NA,TRBJ2-3,TRBV6-2/TRBV6-3
CAWVAGGGETQYF,TGTGCCTGGGTAGCGGGAGGCGGGGAGACCCAGTACTTC,NA,TRBD2,TRBJ2-5,TRBV30
CASSSDYYEQYF,TGTGCCAGCAGCTCCGACTACTACGAGCAGTACTTC,NA,NA,TRBJ2-7,TRBV11-2
CASEVGGRAEQYF,TGTGCCAGCGAGGTAGGTGGTCGGGCCGAGCAGTACTTC,NA,NA,TRBJ2-7,TRBV5-4
CASSVGPFSGVGSYEQYF,TGTGCCAGCAGCGTAGGTCCTTTTAGTGGGGTGGGGTCCTACGAGCAGTACTTC,NA,NA,TRBJ2-7,TRBV9
CASSGTSLGGELFF,TGTGCCAGCAGCGGCACTAGTCTTGGCGGGGAGCTGTTTTTT,NA,NA,TRBJ2-2,TRBV9
CASSQTPDRATAQYF,TGTGCCAGCAGCCAAACGCCCGACAGGGCCACCGCGCAGTATTTT,NA,TRBD1,TRBJ2-3,TRBV27
CAGRPGQGNYGYTF,TGTGCCGGGAGACCGGGACAGGGCAACTATGGCTACACCTTC,NA,TRBD1,TRBJ1-2,TRBV30
CASSQGRVLGEKLFF,TGTGCCAGCAGCCAAGGTCGGGTCCTTGGGGAAAAACTGTTTTTT,NA,NA,TRBJ1-4,TRBV3-1/TRBV3-2
CASRDSYFYTDTQYF,TGTGCCAGCCGGGACAGCTACTTTTACACAGATACGCAGTATTTT,NA,TRBD1,TRBJ2-3,TRBV28
CASRPGQLYGYTF,TGTGCCAGTAGGCCGGGACAACTATATGGCTACACCTTC,NA,NA,TRBJ1-2,TRBV19
CASSPWGRGVSPLHF,TGTGCCAGCAGCCCCTGGGGCAGGGGAGTATCACCCCTCCACTTT,few,NA,TRBJ1-6,TRBV7-9
CASSQGGQGTTDTQYF,TGCGCCAGCAGCCAAGGAGGACAGGGGACCACAGATACGCAGTATTTT,NA,TRBD1,TRBJ2-3,TRBV4-3
CASSWGLTYEQYF,TGCGCCAGCAGCTGGGGACTGACGTACGAGCAGTACTTC,NA,NA,TRBJ2-7,TRBV5-1
CASSFRRLERETQYF,TGTGCCAGTAGTTTCCGGCGCCTAGAGAGGGAGACCCAGTACTTC,once,NA,TRBJ2-5,TRBV19
CASSLNPWGGPYEQYF,TGTGCCAGCAGCCTCAACCCATGGGGGGGCCCCTACGAGCAGTACTTC,NA,NA,TRBJ2-7,TRBV7-9
CASSLLGQGGQPQHF,TGCGCCAGCAGCTTGCTTGGACAGGGAGGACAGCCCCAGCATTTT,few,TRBD1,TRBJ1-5,TRBV5-1
CASSVGFGRLGETQYF,TGTGCCAGCAGCGTAGGGTTTGGGAGGCTGGGAGAGACCCAGTACTTC,NA,NA,TRBJ2-5,TRBV9
CASSILVGLAGENTQYF,TGTGCCAGTAGTATTCTTGTGGGACTAGCGGGAGAAAATACGCAGTATTTT,NA,TRBD2,TRBJ2-3,TRBV19
CASSPSGGTEAFF,TGTGCCAGCTCACCCTCAGGCGGGACTGAAGCTTTCTTT,few,NA,TRBJ1-1,TRBV18